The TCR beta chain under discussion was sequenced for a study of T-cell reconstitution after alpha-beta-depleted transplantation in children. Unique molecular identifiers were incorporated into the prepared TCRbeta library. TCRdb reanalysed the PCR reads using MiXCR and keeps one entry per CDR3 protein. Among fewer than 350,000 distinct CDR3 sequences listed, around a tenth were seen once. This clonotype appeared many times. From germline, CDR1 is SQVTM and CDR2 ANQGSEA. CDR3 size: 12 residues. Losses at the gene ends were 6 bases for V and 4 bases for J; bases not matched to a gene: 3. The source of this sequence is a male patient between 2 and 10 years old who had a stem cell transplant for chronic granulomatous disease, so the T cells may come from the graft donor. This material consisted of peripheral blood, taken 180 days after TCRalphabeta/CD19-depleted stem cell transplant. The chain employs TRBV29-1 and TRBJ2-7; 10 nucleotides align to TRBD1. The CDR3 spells CSVRDRGYEQYF. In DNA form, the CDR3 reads TGCAGCGTCCGGGACAGGGGTTACGAGCAGTACTTC.